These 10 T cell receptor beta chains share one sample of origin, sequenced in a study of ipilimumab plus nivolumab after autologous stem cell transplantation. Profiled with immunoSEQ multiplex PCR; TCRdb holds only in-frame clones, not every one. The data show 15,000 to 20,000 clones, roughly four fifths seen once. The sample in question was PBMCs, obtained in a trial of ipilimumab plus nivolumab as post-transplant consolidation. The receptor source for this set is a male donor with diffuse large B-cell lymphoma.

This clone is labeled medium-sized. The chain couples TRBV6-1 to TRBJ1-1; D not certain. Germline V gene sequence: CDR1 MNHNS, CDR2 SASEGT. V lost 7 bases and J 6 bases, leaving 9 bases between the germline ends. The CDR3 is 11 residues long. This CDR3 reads CASKEVAEAFF. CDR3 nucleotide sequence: TGTGCCAGCAAGGAGGTGGCTGAAGCTTTCTTT.

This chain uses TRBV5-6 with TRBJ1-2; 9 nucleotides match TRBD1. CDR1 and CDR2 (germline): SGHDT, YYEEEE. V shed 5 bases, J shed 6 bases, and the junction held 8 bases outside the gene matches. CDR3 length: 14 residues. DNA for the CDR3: TGTGCCAGCAGTCCCGGGACAGGGTGGAATGGCTACACCTTC. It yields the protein CASSPGTGWNGYTF.

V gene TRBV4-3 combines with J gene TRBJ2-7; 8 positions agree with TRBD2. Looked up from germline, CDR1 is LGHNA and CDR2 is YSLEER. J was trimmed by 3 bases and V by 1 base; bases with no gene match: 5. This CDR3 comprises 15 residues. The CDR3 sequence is CASSQGLAGLYEQYF. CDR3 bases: TGCGCCAGCAGCCAAGGGCTAGCGGGTCTCTACGAGCAGTACTTC.

This CDR3 reads CASSSGEDQPQHF. In nucleotides, the CDR3 is TGCGCCAGCAGCTCAGGGGAGGATCAGCCCCAGCATTTT. The rearrangement links TRBV5-1 to TRBJ1-5; possibly TRBD1 for D (6 bases). The V end lost 3 bases, the J end lost 5 bases, and 9 bases lay between the germline ends. In germline, CDR1 is SGHRS, CDR2 YFSETQ. The CDR3 covers 13 residues.

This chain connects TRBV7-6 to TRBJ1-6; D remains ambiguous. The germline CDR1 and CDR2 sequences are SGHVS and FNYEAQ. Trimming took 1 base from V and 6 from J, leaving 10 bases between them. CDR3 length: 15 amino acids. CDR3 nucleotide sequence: TGTGCCAGCAGCTTAGTGTCAGTAGTTAATTCACCCCTCCACTTT. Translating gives CASSLVSVVNSPLHF.

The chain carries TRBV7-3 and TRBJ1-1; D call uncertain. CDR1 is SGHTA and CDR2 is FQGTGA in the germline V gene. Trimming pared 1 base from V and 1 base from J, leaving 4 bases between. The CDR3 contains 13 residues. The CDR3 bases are TGTGCCAGCAGCTTAAGTGAGAACACTGAAGCTTTCTTT. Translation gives CASSLSENTEAFF.

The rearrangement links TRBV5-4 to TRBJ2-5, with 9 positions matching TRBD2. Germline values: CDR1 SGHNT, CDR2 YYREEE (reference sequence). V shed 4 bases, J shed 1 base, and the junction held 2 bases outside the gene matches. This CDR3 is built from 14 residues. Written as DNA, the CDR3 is TGTGCCAGCAGCCCGACTAGCGGCCAAGAGACCCAGTACTTC. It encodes CASSPTSGQETQYF.

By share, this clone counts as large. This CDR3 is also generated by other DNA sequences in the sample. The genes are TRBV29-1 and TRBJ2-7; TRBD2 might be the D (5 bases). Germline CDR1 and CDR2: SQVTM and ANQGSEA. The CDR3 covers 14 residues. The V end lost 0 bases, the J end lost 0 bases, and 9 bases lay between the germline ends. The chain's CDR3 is CSVEDSGSSYEQYF. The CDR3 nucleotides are TGCAGCGTTGAAGATTCTGGGAGCTCCTACGAGCAGTACTTC.

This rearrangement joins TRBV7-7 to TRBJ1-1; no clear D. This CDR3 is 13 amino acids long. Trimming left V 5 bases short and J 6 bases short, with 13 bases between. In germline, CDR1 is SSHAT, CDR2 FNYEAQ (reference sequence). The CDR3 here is CASSPLEGPEAFF. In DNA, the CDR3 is TGTGCCAGCAGCCCGCTAGAGGGTCCTGAAGCTTTCTTT.

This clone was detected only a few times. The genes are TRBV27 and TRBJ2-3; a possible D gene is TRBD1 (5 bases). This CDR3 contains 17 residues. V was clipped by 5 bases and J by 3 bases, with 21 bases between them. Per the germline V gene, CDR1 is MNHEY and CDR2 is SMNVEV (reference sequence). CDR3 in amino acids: CASSTYLQASGTDTQYF. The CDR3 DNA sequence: TGTGCCAGCAGTACCTACTTACAGGCGTCTGGGACAGATACGCAGTATTTT.